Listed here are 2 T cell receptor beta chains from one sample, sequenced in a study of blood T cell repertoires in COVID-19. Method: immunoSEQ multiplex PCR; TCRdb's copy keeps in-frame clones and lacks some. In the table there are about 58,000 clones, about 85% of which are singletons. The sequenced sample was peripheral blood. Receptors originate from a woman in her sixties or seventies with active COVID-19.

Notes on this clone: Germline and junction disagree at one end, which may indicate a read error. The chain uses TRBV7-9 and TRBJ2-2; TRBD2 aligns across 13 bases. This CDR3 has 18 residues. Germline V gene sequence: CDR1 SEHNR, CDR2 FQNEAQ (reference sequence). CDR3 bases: TGTGCCAGCAGGTTAGAGCGACTAGCGGGAGGCGTGACCGGGGAGCTGTTTTTT. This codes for CASRLERLAGGVTGELFF.

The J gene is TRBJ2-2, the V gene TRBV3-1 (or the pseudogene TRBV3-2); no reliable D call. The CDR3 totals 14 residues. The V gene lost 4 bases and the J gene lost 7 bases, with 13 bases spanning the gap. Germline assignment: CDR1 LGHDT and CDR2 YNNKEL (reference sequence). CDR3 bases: TGTGCCAGCAGCCCCGGGTTTCCCGTCGGGGAGCTGTTTTTT. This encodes CASSPGFPVGELFF.